This note documents a single TCR beta chain sequence. Its specificity is unknown. The trim removed 0 bases at V and 2 bases at J, leaving 7 bases unmatched. The germline CDR1 and CDR2 sequences are PRHDT and FYEKMQ (reference sequence). The CDR3 runs to 17 residues. This sample is part of a study of Ad26.COV2.S vaccination and SARS-CoV-2 variants. Looking at the study overall: Ad26.COV2.S arm of COV1001 included the donor. Dosing was one shot or two shots 56 days apart. Study-level points and caveats: Relative to placebo recipients, vaccine recipients exhibited elevated spike-specific TCR breadth. Post-vaccination spike-specific CD8+ and CD4+ T cell responses reportedly had substantial breadth.

The treatment here: roughly 20 received Ad26.COV2.S at low or high dose, single or two shots; several received placebo; per-sample allocation not given. The investigators took samples on day 63 after the first vaccine or placebo injection. Here immunoSEQ multiplex PCR was the method, and the copy in TCRdb shows in-frame clones only, minus some. The data show under 500,000 clones, 80% to 95% seen once. The chain carries TRBV13 and TRBJ2-3; 8 bases agree with TRBD1. The sequence was obtained from a person aged 18-65 years who received the Ad26.COV2.S COVID-19 vaccine or a placebo. The sequences come from peripheral blood, collected in a trial of Ad26.COV2.S vaccine versus placebo. The CDR3 protein is CASSLGDRALNTDTQYF. CDR3 bases: TGTGCCAGCAGCTTAGGGGACAGGGCCTTAAACACAGATACGCAGTATTTT.